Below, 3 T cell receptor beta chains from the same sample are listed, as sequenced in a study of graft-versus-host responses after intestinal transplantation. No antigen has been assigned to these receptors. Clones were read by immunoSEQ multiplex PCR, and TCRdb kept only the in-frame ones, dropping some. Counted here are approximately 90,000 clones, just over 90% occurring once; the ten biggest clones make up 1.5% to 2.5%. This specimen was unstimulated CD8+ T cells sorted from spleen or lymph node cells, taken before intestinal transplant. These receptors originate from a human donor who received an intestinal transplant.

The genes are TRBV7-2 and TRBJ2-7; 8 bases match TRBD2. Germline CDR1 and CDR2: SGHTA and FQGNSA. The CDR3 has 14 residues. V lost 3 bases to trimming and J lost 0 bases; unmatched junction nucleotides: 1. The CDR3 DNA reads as TGTGCCAGCAGCTTGCGGGGGGACTCCTACGAGCAGTACTTC. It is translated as CASSLRGDSYEQYF. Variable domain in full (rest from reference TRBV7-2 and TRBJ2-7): GAGVSQSPSNKVTEKGKDVELRCDPISGHTALYWYRQSLGQGLEFLIYFQGNSAPDKSGLPSDRFSAERTGGSVSTLTIQRTQQEDSAVYLCASSLRGDSYEQYFGPGTRLTVT.

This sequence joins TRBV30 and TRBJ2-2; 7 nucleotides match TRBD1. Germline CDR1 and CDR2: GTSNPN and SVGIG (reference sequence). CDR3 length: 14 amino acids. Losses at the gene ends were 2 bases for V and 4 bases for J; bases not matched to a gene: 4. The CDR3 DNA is TGTGCCTGGAGTACGGGACAGAGCACCGGGGAGCTGTTTTTT. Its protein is CAWSTGQSTGELFF. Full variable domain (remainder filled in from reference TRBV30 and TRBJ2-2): SQTIHQWPATLVQPVGSPLSLECTVEGTSNPNLYWYRQAAGRGLQLLFYSVGIGQISSEVPQNLSASRPQDRQFILSSKKLLLSDSGFYLCAWSTGQSTGELFFGEGSRLTVL.

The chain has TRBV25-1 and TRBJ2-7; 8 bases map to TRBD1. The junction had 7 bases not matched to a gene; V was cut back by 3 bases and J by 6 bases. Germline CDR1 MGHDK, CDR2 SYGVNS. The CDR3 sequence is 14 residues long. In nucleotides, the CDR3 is TGTGCCAGCAGTGATAGGACAGGGAAGGGCGAGCAGTACTTC. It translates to CASSDRTGKGEQYF.